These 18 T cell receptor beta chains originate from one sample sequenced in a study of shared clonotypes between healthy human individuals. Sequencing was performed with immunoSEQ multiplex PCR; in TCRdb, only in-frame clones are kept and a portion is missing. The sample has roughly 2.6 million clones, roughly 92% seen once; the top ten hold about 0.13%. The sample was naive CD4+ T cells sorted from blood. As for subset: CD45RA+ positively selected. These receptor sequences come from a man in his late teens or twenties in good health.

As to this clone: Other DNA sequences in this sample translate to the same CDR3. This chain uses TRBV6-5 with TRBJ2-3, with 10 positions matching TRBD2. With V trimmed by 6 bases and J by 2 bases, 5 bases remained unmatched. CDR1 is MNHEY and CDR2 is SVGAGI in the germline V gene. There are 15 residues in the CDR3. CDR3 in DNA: TGTGCCAGCAGGTTAGCGGGGGGCCTCACAGATACGCAGTATTTT. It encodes CASRLAGGLTDTQYF.

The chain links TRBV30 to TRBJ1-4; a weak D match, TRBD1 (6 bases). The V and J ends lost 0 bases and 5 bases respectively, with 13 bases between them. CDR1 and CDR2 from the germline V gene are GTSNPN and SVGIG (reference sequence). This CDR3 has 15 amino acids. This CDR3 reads CAWSVGGRVNEKLFF. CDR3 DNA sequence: TGTGCCTGGAGTGTAGGGGGTCGGGTAAATGAAAAACTGTTTTTT.

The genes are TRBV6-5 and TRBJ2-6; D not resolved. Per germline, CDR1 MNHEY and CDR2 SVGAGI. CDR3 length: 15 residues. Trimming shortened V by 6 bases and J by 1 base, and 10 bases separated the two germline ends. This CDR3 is CASRRDGSGANVLTF. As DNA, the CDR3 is TGTGCCAGCAGAAGAGACGGTTCTGGGGCCAACGTCCTGACTTTC.

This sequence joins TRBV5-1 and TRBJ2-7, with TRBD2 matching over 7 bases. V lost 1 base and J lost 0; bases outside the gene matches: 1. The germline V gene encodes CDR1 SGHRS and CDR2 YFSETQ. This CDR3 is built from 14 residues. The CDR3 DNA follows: TGCGCCAGCAGCTTGCGCGGGGGCTCCTACGAGCAGTACTTC. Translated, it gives CASSLRGGSYEQYF. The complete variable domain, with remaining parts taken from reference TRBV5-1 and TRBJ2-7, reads KAGVTQTPRYLIKTRGQQVTLSCSPISGHRSVSWYQQTPGQGLQFLFEYFSETQRNKGNFPGRFSGRQFSNSRSEMNVSTLELGDSALYLCASSLRGGSYEQYFGPGTRLTVT.

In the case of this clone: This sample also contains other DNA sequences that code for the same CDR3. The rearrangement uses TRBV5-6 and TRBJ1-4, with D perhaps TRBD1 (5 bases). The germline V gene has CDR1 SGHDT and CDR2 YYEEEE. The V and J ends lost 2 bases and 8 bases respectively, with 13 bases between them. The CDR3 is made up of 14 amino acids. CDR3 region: CASSFQGAGEKLFF. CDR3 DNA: TGTGCCAGCAGCTTTCAGGGCGCCGGAGAAAAACTGTTTTTT.

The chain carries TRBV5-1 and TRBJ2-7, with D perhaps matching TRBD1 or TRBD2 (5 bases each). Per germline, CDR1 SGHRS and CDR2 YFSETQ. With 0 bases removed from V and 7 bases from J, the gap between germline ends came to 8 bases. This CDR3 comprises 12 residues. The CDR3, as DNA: TGCGCCAGCAGCTTGGGGGGGAAAGAGCAGTACTTC. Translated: CASSLGGKEQYF.

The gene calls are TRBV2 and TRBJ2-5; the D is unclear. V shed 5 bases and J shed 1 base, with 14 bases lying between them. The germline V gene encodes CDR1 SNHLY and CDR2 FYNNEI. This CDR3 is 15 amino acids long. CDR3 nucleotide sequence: TGTGCCAGCAGTTTCGACCCGACCCTCCAAGAGACCCAGTACTTC. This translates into CASSFDPTLQETQYF.

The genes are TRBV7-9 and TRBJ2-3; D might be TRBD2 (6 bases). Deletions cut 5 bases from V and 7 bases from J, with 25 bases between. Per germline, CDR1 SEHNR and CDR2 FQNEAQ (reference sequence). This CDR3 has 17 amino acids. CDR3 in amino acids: CASSPALGRGGLHTQYF. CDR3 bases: TGTGCCAGCAGCCCAGCCTTGGGACGGGGAGGATTACATACGCAGTATTTT. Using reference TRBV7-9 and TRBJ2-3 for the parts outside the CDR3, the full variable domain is DTGVSQNPRHKITKRGQNVTFRCDPISEHNRLYWYRQTLGQGPEFLTYFQNEAQLEKSRLLSDRFSAERPKGSFSTLEIQRTEQGDSAMYLCASSPALGRGGLHTQYFGPGTRLTVL.

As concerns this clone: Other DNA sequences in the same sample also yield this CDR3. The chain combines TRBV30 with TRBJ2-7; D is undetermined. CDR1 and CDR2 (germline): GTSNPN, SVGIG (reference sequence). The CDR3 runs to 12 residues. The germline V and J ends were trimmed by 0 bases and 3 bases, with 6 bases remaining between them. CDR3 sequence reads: CAWSVVGYEQYF. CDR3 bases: TGTGCCTGGAGTGTGGTAGGCTACGAGCAGTACTTC.

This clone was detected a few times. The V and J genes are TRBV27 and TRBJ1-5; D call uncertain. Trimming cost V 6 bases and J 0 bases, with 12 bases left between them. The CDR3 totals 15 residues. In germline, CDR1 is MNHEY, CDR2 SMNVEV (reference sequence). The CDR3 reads CASRNKGNSNQPQHF. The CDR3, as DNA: TGTGCCAGCAGGAACAAAGGCAATAGCAATCAGCCCCAGCATTTT.

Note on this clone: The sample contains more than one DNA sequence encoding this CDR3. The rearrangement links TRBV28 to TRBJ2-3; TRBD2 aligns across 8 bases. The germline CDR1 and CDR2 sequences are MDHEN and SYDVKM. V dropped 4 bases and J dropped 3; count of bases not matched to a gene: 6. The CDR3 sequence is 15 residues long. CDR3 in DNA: TGTGCCAGCAGTTCCCCGGGAGGGGGGACAGATACGCAGTATTTT. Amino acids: CASSSPGGGTDTQYF.

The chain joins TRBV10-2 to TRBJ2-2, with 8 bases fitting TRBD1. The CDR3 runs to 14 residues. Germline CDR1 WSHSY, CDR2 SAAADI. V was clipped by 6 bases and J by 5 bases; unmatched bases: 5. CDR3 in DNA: TGCGCCAGCAGGGACAGGGCGGTTACCGGGGAGCTGTTTTTT. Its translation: CASRDRAVTGELFF.

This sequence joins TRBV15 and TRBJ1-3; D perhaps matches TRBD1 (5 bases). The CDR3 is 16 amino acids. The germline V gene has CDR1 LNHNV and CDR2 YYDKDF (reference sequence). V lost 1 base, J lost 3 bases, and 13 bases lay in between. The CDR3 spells CATSRAEGVGGNTIYF. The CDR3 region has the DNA TGTGCCACCAGCAGAGCGGAAGGGGTGGGTGGAAACACCATATATTTT.

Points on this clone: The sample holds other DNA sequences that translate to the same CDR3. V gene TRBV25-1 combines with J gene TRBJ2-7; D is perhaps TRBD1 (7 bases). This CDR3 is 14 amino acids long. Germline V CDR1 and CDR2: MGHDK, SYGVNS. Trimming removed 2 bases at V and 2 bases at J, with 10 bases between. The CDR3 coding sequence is TGTGCCAGCAGTGAAGGAGGGGGCCCCTACGAGCAGTACTTC. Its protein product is CASSEGGGPYEQYF.

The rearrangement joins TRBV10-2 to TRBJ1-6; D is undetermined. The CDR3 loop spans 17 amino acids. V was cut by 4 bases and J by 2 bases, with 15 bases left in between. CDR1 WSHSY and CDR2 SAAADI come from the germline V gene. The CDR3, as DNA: TGCGCCAGCAGTGCTTGGACGCCGACCCCCTATAATTCACCCCTCCACTTT. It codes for CASSAWTPTPYNSPLHF.

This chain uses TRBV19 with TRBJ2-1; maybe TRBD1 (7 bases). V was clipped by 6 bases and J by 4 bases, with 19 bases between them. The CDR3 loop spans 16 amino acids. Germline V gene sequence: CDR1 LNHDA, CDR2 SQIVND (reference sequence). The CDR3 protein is CASRRDRGAIYNEQFF. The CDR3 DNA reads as TGTGCCAGTAGGCGGGACAGAGGAGCCATTTACAATGAGCAGTTCTTC.

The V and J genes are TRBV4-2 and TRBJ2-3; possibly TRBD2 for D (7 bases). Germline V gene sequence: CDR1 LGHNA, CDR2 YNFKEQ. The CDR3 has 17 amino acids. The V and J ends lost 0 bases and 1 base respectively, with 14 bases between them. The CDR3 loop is CASSQDQGLAGTDTQYF. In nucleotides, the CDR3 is TGTGCCAGCAGCCAAGATCAGGGGCTAGCGGGCACAGATACGCAGTATTTT.

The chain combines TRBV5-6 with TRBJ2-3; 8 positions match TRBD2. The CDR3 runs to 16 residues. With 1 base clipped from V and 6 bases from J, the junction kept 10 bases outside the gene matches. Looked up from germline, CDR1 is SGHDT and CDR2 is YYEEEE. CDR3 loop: CASSLIVSGTGDTQYF. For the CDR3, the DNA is TGTGCCAGCAGCTTGATAGTTAGCGGGACGGGGGATACGCAGTATTTT.